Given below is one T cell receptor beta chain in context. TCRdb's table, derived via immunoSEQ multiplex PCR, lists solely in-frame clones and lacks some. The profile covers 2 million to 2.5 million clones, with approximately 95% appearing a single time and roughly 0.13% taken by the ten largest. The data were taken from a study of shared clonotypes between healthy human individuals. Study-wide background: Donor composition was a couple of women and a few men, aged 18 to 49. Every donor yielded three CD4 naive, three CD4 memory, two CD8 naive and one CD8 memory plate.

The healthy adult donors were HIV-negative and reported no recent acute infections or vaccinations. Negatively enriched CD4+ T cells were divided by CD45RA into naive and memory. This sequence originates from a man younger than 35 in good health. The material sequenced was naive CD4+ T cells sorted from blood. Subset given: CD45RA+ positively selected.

The CDR3 DNA reads as TGCGCCAGCAGCCAAGATATCGGAGTCAACAATCAGCCCCAGCATTTT. It specifies CASSQDIGVNNQPQHF. V usage is TRBV4-3 and J usage is TRBJ1-5; D not resolved. Germline V gives CDR1 LGHNA, CDR2 YSLEER. The CDR3 loop spans 16 amino acids. V shed 0 bases and J shed 3 bases, with 12 bases lying between them.